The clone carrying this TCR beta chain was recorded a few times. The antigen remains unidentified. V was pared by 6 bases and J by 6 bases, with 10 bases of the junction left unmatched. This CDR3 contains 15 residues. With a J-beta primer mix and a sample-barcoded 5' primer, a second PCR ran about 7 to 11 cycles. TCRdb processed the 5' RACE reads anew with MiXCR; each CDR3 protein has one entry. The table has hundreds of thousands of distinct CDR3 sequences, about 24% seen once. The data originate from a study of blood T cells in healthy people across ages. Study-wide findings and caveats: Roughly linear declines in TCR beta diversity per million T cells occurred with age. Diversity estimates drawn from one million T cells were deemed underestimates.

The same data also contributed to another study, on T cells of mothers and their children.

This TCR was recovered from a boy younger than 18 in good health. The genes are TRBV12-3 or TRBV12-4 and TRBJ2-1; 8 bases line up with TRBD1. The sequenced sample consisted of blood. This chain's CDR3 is CASSSTGVLGNEQFF. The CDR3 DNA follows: TGTGCCAGCAGCTCGACAGGGGTATTAGGCAATGAGCAGTTCTTC.